The 3 T cell receptor beta chains reported below all come from one sample, sequenced in a study of blood T cell repertoires in COVID-19. Here immunoSEQ multiplex PCR was the method, and the copy in TCRdb shows in-frame clones only, minus some. In the table there are around 250,000 clones, 88% of which are singletons. Material for sequencing was PBMCs or T cells enriched from blood (not recorded which). The receptors were gathered from a woman in her thirties or forties who had been exposed to COVID-19.

V gene TRBV28 combines with J gene TRBJ1-5; 10 bases match TRBD1. Per germline, CDR1 MDHEN and CDR2 SYDVKM. J was trimmed by 7 bases and V by 6 bases; bases with no gene match: 18. This CDR3 has 18 residues. The DNA for the CDR3 is TGTGCCAGCAGAACCGAACCTCGAGGGGGACAGGGGTACCAGCCCCAGCATTTT. Its protein is CASRTEPRGGQGYQPQHF.

V and J are TRBV10-3 and TRBJ1-2; D is perhaps TRBD1 (5 bases). The germline CDR1 and CDR2 sequences are ENHRY and SYGVKD. V lost 6 bases, J lost 7 bases, and 12 bases lay in between. This CDR3 is built from 12 residues. The CDR3 region is CAISLGGAGYTF. CDR3 in DNA: TGTGCCATCAGCCTAGGCGGGGCTGGCTACACCTTC.

The chain joins TRBV7-9 to TRBJ2-7, with 9 nucleotides matching TRBD1. V trimming: 5 bases; J trimming: 2 bases; junction bases outside the gene matches: 7. The CDR3 has 15 residues. Germline values: CDR1 SEHNR, CDR2 FQNEAQ (reference sequence). The CDR3 region is CASSNPGQGPYEQYF. The DNA of the CDR3 is TGTGCCAGCAGCAATCCGGGACAGGGACCCTACGAGCAGTACTTC.